This TCR beta chain was observed in a study of control samples from healthy donors and cancer patients. Repertoires were generated with immunoSEQ multiplex PCR, while TCRdb's copy carries only in-frame clones and drops some. Among around 100,000 clones listed, 88% were seen once. V was shortened by 3 bases and J by 0 bases, with 5 bases between the two germline ends. The germline V gene has CDR1 ENHRY and CDR2 SYGVKD. The CDR3 extends over 13 amino acids. This sequence joins TRBV10-3 and TRBJ1-1; no reliable D call. The source of this sequence is a woman between 65 and 79 years old in good health. Sequencing was performed on blood. The CDR3 bases are TGTGCCATCAGTGACACGGTGAACACTGAAGCTTTCTTT. This encodes CAISDTVNTEAFF.